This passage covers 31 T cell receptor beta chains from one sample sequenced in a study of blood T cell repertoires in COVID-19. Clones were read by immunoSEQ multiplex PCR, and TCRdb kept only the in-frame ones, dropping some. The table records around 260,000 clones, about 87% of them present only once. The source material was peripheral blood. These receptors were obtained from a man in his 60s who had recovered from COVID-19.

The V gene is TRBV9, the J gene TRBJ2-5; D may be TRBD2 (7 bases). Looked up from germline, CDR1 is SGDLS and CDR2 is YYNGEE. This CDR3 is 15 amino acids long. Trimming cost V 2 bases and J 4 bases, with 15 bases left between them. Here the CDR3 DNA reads TGTGCCAGCAGCGTTGGGGGGGCAAGGGCAGAGACCCAGTACTTC. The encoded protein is CASSVGGARAETQYF.

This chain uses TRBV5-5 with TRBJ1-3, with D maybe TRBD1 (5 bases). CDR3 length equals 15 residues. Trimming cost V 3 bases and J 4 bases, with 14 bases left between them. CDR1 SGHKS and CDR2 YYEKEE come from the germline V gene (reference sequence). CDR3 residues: CASSSADRIGNTIYF. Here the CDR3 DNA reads TGTGCCAGCAGCTCGGCCGACAGAATCGGAAACACCATATATTTT. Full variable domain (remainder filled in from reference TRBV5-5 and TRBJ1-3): DAGVTQSPTHLIKTRGQQVTLRCSPISGHKSVSWYQQVLGQGPQFIFQYYEKEERGRGNFPDRFSARQFPNYSSELNVNALLLGDSALYLCASSSADRIGNTIYFGEGSWLTVV.

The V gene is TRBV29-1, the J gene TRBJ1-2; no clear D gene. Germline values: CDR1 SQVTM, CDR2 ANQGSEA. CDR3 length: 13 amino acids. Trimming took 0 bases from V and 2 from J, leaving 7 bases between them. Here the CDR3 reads CSVEDGQNYGYTF. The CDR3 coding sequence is TGCAGCGTTGAAGATGGGCAAAACTATGGCTACACCTTC.

The CDR3 nucleotides read TGTGCCAGCAGTCAGGGGCCCCGAGAGACCCAGTACTTC. It is translated as CASSQGPRETQYF. The chain employs TRBV16 and TRBJ2-5, with a tentative D call TRBD1 (6 bases). The CDR3 totals 13 residues. Trimming cost V 6 bases and J 4 bases, with 12 bases left between them. Germline-derived CDR1 and CDR2 are KGHSY and FQNENV.

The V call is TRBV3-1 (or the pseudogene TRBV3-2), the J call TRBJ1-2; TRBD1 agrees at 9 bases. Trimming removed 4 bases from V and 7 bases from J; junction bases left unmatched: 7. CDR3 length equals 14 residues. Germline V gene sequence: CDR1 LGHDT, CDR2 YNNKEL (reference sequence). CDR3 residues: CASSPRDRVGGYTF. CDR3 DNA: TGTGCCAGCAGCCCCCGGGACAGGGTTGGTGGCTACACCTTC.

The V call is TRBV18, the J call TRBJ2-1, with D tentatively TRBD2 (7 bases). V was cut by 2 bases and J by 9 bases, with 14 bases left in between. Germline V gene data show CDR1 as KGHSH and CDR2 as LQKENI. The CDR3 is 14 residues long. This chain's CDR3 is CASSPMRGPGEQFF. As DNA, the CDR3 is TGTGCCAGCTCACCAATGCGGGGGCCAGGTGAGCAGTTCTTC. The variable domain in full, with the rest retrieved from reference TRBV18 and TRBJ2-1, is NAGVMQNPRHLVRRRGQEARLRCSPMKGHSHVYWYRQLPEEGLKFMVYLQKENIIDESGMPKERFSAEFPKEGPSILRIQQVVRGDSAAYFCASSPMRGPGEQFFGPGTRLTVL.

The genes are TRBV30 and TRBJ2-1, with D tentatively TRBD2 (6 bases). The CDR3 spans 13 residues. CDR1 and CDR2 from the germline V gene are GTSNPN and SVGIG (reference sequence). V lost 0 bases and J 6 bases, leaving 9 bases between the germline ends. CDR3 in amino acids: CAWSVGGSNEQFF. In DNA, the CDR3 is TGTGCCTGGAGTGTAGGAGGGAGCAATGAGCAGTTCTTC.

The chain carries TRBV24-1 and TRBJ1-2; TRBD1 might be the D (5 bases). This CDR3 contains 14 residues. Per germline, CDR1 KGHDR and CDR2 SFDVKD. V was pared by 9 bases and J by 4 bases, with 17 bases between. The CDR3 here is CATQGWEVTYGYTF. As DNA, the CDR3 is TGTGCCACCCAGGGCTGGGAGGTCACCTATGGCTACACCTTC.

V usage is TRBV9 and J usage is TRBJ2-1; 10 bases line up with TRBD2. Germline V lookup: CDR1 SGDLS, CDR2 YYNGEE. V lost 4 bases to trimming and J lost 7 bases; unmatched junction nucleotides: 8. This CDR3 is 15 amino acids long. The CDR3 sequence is CASSLLAGDQNEQFF. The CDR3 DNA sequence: TGTGCCAGCAGCCTTCTAGCGGGGGATCAGAATGAGCAGTTCTTC.

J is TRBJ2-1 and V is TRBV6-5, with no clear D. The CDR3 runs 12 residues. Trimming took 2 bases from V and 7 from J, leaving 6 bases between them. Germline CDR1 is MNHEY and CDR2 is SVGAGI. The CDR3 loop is CASSYVGNEQFF. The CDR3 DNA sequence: TGTGCCAGCAGTTACGTCGGTAATGAGCAGTTCTTC.

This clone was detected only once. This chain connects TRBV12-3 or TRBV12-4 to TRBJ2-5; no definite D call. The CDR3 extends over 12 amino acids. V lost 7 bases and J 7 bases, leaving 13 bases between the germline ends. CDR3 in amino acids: CASTRVPPTQYF. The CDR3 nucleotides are TGTGCCAGCACCCGGGTCCCGCCGACCCAGTACTTC.

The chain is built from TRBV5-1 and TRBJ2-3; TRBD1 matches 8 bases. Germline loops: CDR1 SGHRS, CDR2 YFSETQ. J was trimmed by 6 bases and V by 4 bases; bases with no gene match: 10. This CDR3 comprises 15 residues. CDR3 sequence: CASSNRGQGGDTQYF. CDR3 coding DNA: TGCGCCAGCAGCAATCGCGGACAGGGCGGCGATACGCAGTATTTT.

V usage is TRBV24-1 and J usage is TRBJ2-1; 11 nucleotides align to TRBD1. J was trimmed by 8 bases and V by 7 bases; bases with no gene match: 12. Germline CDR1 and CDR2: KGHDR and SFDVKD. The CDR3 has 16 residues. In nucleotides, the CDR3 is TGTGCCACCAGCGACCCCGGGACAGGGGGACGGTATGAGCAGTTCTTC. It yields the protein CATSDPGTGGRYEQFF.

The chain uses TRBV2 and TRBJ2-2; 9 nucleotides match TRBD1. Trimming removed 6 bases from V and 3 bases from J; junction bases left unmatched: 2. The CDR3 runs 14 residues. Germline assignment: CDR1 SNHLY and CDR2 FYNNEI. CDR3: CASRGTGYTGELFF. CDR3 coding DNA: TGTGCCAGCAGAGGGACAGGGTACACCGGGGAGCTGTTTTTT. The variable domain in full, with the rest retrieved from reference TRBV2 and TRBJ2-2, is EPEVTQTPSHQVTQMGQEVILRCVPISNHLYFYWYRQILGQKVEFLVSFYNNEISEKSEIFDDQFSVERPDGSNFTLKIRSTKLEDSAMYFCASRGTGYTGELFFGEGSRLTVL.

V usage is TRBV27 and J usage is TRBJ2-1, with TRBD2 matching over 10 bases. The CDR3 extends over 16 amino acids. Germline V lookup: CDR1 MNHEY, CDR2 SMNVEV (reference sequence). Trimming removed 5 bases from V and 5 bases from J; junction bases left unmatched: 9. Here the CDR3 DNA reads TGTGCCAGCAGTGTCCCCAGCGGGGGGGCCAACAATGAGCAGTTCTTC. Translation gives CASSVPSGGANNEQFF.

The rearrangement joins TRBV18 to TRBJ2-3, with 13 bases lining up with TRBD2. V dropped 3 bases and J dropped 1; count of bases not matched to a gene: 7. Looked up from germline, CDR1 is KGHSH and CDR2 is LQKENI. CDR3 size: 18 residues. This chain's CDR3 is CASSPIPGLAGGTDTQYF. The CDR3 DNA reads TGTGCCAGCTCACCGATCCCTGGACTAGCGGGGGGCACAGATACGCAGTATTTT.

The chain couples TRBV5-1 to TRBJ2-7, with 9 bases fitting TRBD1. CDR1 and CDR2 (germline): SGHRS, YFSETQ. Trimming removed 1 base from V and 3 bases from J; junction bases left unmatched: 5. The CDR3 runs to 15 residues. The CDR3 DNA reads TGCGCCAGCAGCTTGCCCCGGACAGGGGACTACGAGCAGTACTTC. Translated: CASSLPRTGDYEQYF.

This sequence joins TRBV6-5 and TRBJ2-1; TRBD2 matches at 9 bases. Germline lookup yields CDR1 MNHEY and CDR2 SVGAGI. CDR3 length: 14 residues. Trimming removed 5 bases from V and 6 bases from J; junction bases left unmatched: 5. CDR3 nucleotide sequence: TGTGCCAGCAGTAGGCGGGGGGGCTTCAATGAGCAGTTCTTC. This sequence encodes CASSRRGGFNEQFF.

CDR3 loop: CASNNPSTPGTDYTDTQYF. CDR3 DNA sequence: TGTGCCAGTAACAACCCAAGCACTCCCGGGACAGACTACACAGATACGCAGTATTTT. The V and J genes are TRBV19 and TRBJ2-3, with TRBD1 matching 7 bases. V was clipped by 7 bases and J by 2 bases; unmatched bases: 21. The germline V gene encodes CDR1 LNHDA and CDR2 SQIVND (reference sequence). The CDR3 totals 19 residues. The full variable domain, in which reference TRBV19 and TRBJ2-3 provide the parts outside the CDR3, is DGGITQSPKYLFRKEGQNVTLSCEQNLNHDAMYWYRQDPGQGLRLIYYSQIVNDFQKGDIAEGYSVSREKKESFPLTVTSAQKNPTAFYLCASNNPSTPGTDYTDTQYFGPGTRLTVL.

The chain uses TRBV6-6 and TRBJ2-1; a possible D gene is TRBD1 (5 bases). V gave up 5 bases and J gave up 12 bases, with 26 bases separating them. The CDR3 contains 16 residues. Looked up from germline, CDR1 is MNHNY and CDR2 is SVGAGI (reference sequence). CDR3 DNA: TGTGCCAGCAGTCCTTTGGACAATCCTCCATATGATGGGCAGTTCTTC. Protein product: CASSPLDNPPYDGQFF.

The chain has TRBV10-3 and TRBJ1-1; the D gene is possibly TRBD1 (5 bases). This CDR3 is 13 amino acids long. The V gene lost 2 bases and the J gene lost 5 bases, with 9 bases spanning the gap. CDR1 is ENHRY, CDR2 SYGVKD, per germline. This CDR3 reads CAISEGGGTEAFF. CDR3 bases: TGTGCCATCAGTGAGGGGGGAGGGACTGAAGCTTTCTTT.

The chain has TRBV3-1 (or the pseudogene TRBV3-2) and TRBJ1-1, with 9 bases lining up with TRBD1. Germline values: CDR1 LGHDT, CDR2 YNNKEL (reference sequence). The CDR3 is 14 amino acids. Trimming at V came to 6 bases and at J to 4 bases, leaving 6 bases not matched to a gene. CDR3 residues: CASRRGQGSTEAFF. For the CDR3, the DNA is TGTGCCAGCAGGAGGGGACAGGGAAGCACTGAAGCTTTCTTT.

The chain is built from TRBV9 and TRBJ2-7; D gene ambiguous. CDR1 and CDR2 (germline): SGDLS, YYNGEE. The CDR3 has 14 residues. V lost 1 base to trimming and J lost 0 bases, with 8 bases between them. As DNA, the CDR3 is TGTGCCAGCAGCGTAATGAGTTCCTCCTACGAGCAGTACTTC. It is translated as CASSVMSSSYEQYF. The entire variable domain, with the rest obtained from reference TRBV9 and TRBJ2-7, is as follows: DSGVTQTPKHLITATGQRVTLRCSPRSGDLSVYWYQQSLDQGLQFLIQYYNGEERAKGNILERFSAQQFPDLHSELNLSSLELGDSALYFCASSVMSSSYEQYFGPGTRLTVT.

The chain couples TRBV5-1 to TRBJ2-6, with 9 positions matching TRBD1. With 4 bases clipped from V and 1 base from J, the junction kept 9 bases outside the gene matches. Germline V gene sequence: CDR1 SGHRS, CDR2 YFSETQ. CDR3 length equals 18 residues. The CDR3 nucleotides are TGCGCCAGCAGCGGCACCGGGACAGGGATTTCTGGGGCCAACGTCCTGACTTTC. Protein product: CASSGTGTGISGANVLTF. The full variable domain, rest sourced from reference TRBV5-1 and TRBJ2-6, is KAGVTQTPRYLIKTRGQQVTLSCSPISGHRSVSWYQQTPGQGLQFLFEYFSETQRNKGNFPGRFSGRQFSNSRSEMNVSTLELGDSALYLCASSGTGTGISGANVLTFGAGSRLTVL.

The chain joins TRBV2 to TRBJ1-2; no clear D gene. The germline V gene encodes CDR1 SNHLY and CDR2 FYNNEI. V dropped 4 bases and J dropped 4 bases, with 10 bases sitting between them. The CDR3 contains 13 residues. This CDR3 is CASSVAQAYGYTF. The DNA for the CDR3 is TGTGCCAGCAGTGTCGCGCAGGCCTATGGCTACACCTTC. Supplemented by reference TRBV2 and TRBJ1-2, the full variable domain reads EPEVTQTPSHQVTQMGQEVILRCVPISNHLYFYWYRQILGQKVEFLVSFYNNEISEKSEIFDDQFSVERPDGSNFTLKIRSTKLEDSAMYFCASSVAQAYGYTFGSGTRLTVV.

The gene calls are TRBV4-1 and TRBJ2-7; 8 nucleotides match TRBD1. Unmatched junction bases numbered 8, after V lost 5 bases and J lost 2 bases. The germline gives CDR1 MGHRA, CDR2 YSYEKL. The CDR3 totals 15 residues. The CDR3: CASSDRQGLPYEQYF. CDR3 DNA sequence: TGCGCCAGCAGCGATCGACAGGGGCTACCCTACGAGCAGTACTTC.

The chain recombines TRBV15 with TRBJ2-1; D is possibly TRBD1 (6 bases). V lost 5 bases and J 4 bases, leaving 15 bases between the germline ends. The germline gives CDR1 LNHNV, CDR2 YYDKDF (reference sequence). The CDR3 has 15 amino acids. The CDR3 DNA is TGTGCCACCAGCCCTGACAGGACAACTTACAATGAGCAGTTCTTC. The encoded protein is CATSPDRTTYNEQFF.

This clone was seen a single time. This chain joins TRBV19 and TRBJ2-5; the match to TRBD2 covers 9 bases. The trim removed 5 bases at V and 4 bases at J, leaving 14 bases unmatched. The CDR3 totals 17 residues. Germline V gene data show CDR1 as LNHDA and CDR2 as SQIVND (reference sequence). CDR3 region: CASSLGLAASRGETQYF. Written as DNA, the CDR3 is TGTGCCAGTAGTTTGGGACTAGCAGCTTCCCGCGGAGAGACCCAGTACTTC.

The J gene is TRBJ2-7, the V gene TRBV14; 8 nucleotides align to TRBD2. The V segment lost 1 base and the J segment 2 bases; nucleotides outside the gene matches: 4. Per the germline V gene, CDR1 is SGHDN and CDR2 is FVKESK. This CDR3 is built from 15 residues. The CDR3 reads CASSQVAGGTYEQYF. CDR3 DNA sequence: TGTGCCAGCAGCCAAGTGGCGGGGGGAACCTACGAGCAGTACTTC.

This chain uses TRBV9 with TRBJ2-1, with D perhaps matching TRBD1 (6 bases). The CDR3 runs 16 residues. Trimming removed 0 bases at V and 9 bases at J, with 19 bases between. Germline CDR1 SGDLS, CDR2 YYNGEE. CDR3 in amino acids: CASSVGLSRGMGEQFF. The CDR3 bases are TGTGCCAGCAGCGTAGGACTCTCGAGGGGGATGGGTGAGCAGTTCTTC.

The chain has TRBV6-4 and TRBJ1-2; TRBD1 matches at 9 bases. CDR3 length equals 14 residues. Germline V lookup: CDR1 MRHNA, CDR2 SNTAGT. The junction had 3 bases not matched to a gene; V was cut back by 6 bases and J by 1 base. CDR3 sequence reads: CASRPGQGNYGYTF. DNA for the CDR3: TGTGCCAGCAGGCCGGGACAGGGTAACTATGGCTACACCTTC.